Sequencing of this TCR beta chain was carried out in a study of T cell responses to AZD1222 COVID-19 vaccine. General study results and limits: Repertoires were obtained only post-peak T cell response. Mostly white British, mostly female donors; authors suggested clonal diversity may be underestimated.

Profiled with immunoSEQ multiplex PCR; TCRdb holds only in-frame clones, not every one. This sample has some 120,000 clones; around 80% occur once, and the top ten carry about 27%. This clone was seen repeatedly, ten times or more. The antigen is not known. The sample was peripheral blood, taken 28 days after the second AZD1222 dose. The receptor comes from an adult who received the AZD1222 COVID-19 vaccine.

CDR3 amino acids: CASSPTVGSGNTIYF. The CDR3 bases are TGCGCCAGCAGTCCGACGGTCGGCTCTGGAAACACCATATATTTT. The chain couples TRBV10-1 to TRBJ1-3; unclear D gene. Per germline, CDR1 WNHNN and CDR2 SYGVQD (reference sequence). The CDR3 sequence is 15 residues long. V dropped 5 bases and J dropped 0 bases, with 11 bases sitting between them.